This T cell receptor beta chain was sequenced for a study of blood T cell repertoires in COVID-19 (dated by TCRdb to 2020 to 2021). About the investigation overall: Samples from collaborators originated in the United States, Italy and Spain and spanned both the acute and convalescent phases of COVID-19. HLA class I and class II types, where available, came from metadata supplied by the sample provider rather than from assay-based typing. Deeply sampled blood TCRbeta repertoires from subjects exposed to, actively infected with, or recovered from COVID-19 were included in the dataset. The sample metadata nearly always contained a de-identified subject ID, COVID-19 status, age in years and sex. Samples came from the ongoing ImmuneRACE study (first 160 participants) plus 1,254 subjects from 6 global collaborators. The repertoires were made available in a free public database intended to serve as a resource for research on the immune response to SARS-CoV-2. The material from the prospective study consisted of cDNA or gDNA derived from T cells, B-cell-depleted T cells, or PBMCs.

On the study overall, not on this receptor specifically: The amount of clinical and demographic metadata varied by source and participant and was provided uncurated.

Concerning this clone: Its binding antigen is unknown. No much larger clonotype is one base removed from it; base qualities were not supplied.

CDR1 and CDR2 are read off the germline V gene as MDHEN and SYDVKM. Spanning cysteine to phenylalanine, the CDR3 consists of 14 amino acids. The sequence is cut down to CDR3 DNA, 42 bases in frame from base 1. V gives up 6 bases and J gives up 4 bases, and the segment between their germline ends measures 15 bases. In Seattle, one collaborating source enrolled patients while the infection was active and tracked those patients longitudinally over the course of disease. Each collaborating institution followed its own protocols to collect whole blood in K2EDTA tubes. For TCRbeta analysis, collaborators shipped samples as frozen whole blood, isolated PBMCs, or DNA extracted from either of those sample types. The immunoSEQ Assay, a bias-controlled multiplex PCR, was used to amplify TCRbeta CDR3 regions from genomic DNA. Under the source paper's analysis protocol: The number of nucleated cells in each sample was estimated by amplification of reference gene primers within the assay. To quantify the absolute abundance of each unique TCRbeta CDR3 rearrangement, sequence reads were collapsed and filtered. For each sample, productive Simpson clonality was calculated as the square root of Simpson's diversity index over productive rearrangements. TCRdb re-hosts the immuneACCESS table, in-frame sequences only. Its copies lack some clones; in the studies checked, an unresolved V gene accounts for under half of them, and the cause for the rest is not known. V, J and clone size are taken as reported in that table, and D and trimming were inferred from the DNA itself. For this sample there are 200,000 to 300,000 clones; approximately 80% appear just once. In total, the top ten clones hold around 7.5% of the sample.

The sequence is built from TRBV28 and TRBJ1-1; the D gene is possibly TRBD1, with 6 bases matching. Sequenced: peripheral blood. The sequence came from an elderly woman with COVID-19, enrolled during active disease. The base sequence is TGTGCCAGCAGCAAAACACCAGGGGCCACTGAAGCTTTCTTT. Its translation is CASSKTPGATEAFF.